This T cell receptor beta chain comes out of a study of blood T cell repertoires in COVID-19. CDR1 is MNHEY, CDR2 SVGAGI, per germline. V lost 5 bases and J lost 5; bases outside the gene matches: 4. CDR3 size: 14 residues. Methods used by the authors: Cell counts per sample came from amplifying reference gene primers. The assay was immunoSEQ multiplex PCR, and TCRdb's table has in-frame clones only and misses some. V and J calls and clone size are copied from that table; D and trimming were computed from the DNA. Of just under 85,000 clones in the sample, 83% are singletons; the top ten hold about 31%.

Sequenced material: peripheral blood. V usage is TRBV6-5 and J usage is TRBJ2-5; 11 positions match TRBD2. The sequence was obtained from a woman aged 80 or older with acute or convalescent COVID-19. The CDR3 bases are TGTGCCAGCAGTAATAGCGGGAGGGCGGAGACCCAGTACTTC. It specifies CASSNSGRAETQYF.